This T cell receptor beta chain appears in the sequencing data of a study of shared clonotypes between healthy human individuals. Study observations and caveats: Sorted-subset sequencing, rarefaction showed, was incomplete despite large depth.

Produced via immunoSEQ multiplex PCR; TCRdb's table is partial and in-frame only. The sample gives roughly 2.2 million clones, 85% to 95% of which show up once; 0.3% to 0.4% is in the top ten. Germline values: CDR1 MDHEN, CDR2 SYDVKM. Unmatched junction bases numbered 7, after V lost 4 bases and J lost 4 bases. This CDR3 is built from 15 residues. Note on this clone: Its target is not known.

V gene TRBV28 combines with J gene TRBJ2-3; 8 nucleotides align to TRBD2. The receptor comes from a young man in good health. Some clones in this sample may be carry-over from other donors' samples. The sample was naive CD4+ T cells from PBMCs. The sample's subset: CD45RA+ positively selected. The CDR3 sequence is CASSSPSGLSDTQYF. CDR3 DNA sequence: TGTGCCAGCAGTTCCCCTAGCGGGCTATCAGATACGCAGTATTTT.